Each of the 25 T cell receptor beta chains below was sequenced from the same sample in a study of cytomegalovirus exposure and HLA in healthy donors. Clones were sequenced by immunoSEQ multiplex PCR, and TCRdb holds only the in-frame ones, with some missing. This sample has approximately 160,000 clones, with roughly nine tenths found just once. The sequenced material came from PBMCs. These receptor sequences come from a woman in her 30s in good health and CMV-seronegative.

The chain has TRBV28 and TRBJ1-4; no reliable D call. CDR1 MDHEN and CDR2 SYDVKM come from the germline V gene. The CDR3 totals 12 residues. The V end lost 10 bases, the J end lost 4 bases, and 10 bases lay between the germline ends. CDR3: CAIGENNEKLFF. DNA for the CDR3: TGTGCCATCGGAGAAAATAATGAAAAACTGTTTTTT.

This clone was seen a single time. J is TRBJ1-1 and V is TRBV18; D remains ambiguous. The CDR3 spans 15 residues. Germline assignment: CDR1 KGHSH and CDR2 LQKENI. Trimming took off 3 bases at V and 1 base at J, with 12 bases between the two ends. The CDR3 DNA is TGTGCCAGCTCACCCATCTTTGGGAAGAACACTGAAGCTTTCTTT. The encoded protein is CASSPIFGKNTEAFF.

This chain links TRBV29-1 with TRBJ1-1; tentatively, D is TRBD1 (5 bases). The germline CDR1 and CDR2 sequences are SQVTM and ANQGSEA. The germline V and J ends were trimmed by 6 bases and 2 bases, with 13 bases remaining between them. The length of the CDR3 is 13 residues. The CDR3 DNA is TGCAGCGTGGGTGGGACGGGTAACACTGAAGCTTTCTTT. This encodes CSVGGTGNTEAFF.

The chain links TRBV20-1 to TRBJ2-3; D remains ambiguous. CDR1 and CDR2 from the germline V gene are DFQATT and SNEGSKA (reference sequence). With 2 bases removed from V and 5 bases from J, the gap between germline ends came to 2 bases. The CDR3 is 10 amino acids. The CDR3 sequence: CSARRDTQYF. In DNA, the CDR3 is TGCAGTGCTAGAAGAGATACGCAGTATTTT.

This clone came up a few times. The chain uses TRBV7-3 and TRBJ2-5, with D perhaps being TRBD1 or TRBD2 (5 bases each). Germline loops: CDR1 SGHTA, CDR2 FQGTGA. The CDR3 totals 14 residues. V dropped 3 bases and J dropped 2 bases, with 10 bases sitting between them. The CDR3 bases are TGTGCCAGCAGCTTGGGACCGGGGCAAGAGACCCAGTACTTC. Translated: CASSLGPGQETQYF.

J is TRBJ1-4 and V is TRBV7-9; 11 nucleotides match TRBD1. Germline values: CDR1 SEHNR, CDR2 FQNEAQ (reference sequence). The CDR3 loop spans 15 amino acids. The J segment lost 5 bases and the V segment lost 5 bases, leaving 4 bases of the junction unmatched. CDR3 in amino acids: CASSTRDRGNEKLFF. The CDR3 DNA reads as TGTGCCAGCAGCACCCGGGACAGGGGGAATGAAAAACTGTTTTTT.

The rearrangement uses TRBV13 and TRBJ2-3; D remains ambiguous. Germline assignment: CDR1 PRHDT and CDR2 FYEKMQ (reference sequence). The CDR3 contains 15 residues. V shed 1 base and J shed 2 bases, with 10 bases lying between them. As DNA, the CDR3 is TGTGCCAGCAGCTTAGTGGGATCCGCCACAGATACGCAGTATTTT. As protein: CASSLVGSATDTQYF. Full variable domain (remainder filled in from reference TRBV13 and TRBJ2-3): AAGVIQSPRHLIKEKRETATLKCYPIPRHDTVYWYQQGPGQDPQFLISFYEKMQSDKGSIPDRFSAQQFSDYHSELNMSSLELGDSALYFCASSLVGSATDTQYFGPGTRLTVL.

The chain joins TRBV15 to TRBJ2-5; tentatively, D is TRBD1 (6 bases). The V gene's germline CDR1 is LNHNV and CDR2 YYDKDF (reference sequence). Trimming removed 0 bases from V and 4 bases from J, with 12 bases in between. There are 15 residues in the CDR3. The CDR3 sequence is CATSRDPGALETQYF. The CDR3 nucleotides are TGTGCCACCAGCAGAGATCCAGGGGCCTTAGAGACCCAGTACTTC. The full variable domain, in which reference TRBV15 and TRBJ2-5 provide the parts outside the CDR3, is DAMVIQNPRYQVTQFGKPVTLSCSQTLNHNVMYWYQQKSSQAPKLLFHYYDKDFNNEADTPDNFQSRRPNTSFCFLDIRSPGLGDTAMYLCATSRDPGALETQYFGPGTRLLVL.

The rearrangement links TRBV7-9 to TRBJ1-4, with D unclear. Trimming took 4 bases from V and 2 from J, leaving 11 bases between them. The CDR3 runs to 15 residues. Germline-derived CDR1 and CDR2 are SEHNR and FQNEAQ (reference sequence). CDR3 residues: CASSSLFATNEKLFF. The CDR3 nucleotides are TGTGCCAGCAGCTCCCTCTTCGCGACTAATGAAAAACTGTTTTTT. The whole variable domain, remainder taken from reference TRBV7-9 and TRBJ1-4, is DTGVSQNPRHKITKRGQNVTFRCDPISEHNRLYWYRQTLGQGPEFLTYFQNEAQLEKSRLLSDRFSAERPKGSFSTLEIQRTEQGDSAMYLCASSSLFATNEKLFFGSGTQLSVL.

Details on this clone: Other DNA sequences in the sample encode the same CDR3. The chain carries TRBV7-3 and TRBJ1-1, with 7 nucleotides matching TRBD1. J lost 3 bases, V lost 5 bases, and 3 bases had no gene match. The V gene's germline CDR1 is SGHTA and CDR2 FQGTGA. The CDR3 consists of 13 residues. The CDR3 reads CASSLDRHTEAFF. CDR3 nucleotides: TGTGCCAGCAGCCTGGACAGGCACACTGAAGCTTTCTTT.

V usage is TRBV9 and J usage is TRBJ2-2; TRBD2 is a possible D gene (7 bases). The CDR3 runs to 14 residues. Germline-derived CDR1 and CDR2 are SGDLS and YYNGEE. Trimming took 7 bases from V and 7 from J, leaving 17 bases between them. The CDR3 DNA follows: TGTGCCAGCGATAATCGGGGGGCTGGCGGGGAGCTGTTTTTT. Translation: CASDNRGAGGELFF.

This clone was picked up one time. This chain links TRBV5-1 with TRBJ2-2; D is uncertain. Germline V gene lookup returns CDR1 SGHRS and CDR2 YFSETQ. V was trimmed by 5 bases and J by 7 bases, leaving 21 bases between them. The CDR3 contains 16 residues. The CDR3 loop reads CASRVNSAYTSGELFF. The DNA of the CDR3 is TGCGCCAGCAGGGTCAACTCGGCGTATACCAGCGGGGAGCTGTTTTTT.

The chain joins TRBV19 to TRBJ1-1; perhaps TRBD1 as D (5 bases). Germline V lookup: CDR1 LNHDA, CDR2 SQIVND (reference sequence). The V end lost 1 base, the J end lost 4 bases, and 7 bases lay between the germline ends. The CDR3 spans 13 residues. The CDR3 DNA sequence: TGTGCCAGTAGTATAGCCGGGGGCACTGAAGCTTTCTTT. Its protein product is CASSIAGGTEAFF.

CDR3 protein: CASSSGGGYEQYF. CDR3 coding DNA: TGTGCCAGCAGCTCCGGGGGCGGGTACGAGCAGTACTTC. This chain connects TRBV13 to TRBJ2-7, with D perhaps matching TRBD1 or TRBD2 (6 bases each). V was pared by 4 bases and J by 4 bases, with 11 bases between. The CDR3 is made up of 13 amino acids. Germline lookup yields CDR1 PRHDT and CDR2 FYEKMQ (reference sequence).

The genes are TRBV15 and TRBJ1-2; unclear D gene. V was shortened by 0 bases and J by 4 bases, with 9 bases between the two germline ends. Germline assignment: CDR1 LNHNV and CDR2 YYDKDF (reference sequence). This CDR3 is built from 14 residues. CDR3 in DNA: TGTGCCACCAGCAGAGATGTACAGATCTATGGCTACACCTTC. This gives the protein CATSRDVQIYGYTF.

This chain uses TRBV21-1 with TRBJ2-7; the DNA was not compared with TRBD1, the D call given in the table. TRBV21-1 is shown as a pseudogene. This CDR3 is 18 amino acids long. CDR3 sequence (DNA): TGTGCCAGCAGCAGACGGGACAGGGGGAAAGAACGATCTTACGAGCAGTACTTC. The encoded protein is CASSRRDRGKERSYEQYF.

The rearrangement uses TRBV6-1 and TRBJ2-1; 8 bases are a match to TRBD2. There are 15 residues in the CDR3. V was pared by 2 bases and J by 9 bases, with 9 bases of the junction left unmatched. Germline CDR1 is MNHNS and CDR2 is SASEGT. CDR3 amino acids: CASSEHLRGVGEQFF. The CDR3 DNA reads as TGTGCCAGCAGTGAACACTTGCGGGGGGTTGGTGAGCAGTTCTTC.

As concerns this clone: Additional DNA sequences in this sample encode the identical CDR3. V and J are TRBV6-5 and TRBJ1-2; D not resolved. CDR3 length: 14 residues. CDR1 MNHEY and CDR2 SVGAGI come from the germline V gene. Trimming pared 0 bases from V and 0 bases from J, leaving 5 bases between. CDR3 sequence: CASSYSAANYGYTF. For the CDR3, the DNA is TGTGCCAGCAGTTACTCGGCGGCTAACTATGGCTACACCTTC.

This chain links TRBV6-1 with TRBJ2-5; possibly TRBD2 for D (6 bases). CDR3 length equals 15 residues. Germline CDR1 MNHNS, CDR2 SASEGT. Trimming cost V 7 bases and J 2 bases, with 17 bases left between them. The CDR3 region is CASTAARDWQETQYF. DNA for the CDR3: TGTGCCAGCACCGCAGCCCGGGACTGGCAAGAGACCCAGTACTTC.

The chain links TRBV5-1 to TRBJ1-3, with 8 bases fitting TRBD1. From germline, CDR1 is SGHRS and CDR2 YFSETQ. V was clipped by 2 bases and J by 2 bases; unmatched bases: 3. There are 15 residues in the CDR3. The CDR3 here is CASSFQGAPGNTIYF. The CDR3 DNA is TGCGCCAGCAGCTTCCAGGGGGCGCCTGGAAACACCATATATTTT.

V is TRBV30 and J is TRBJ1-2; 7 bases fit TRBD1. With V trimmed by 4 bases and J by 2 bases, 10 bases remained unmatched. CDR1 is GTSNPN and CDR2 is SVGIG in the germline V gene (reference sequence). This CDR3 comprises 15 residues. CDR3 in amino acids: CAWNNAGTENYGYTF. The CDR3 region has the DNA TGTGCCTGGAACAACGCCGGGACAGAAAACTATGGCTACACCTTC.

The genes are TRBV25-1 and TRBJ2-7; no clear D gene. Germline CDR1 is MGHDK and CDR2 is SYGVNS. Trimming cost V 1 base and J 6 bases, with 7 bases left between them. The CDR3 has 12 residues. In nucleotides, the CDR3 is TGTGCCAGCAGTGAATCGAACAGCGAGCAGTACTTC. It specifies CASSESNSEQYF.

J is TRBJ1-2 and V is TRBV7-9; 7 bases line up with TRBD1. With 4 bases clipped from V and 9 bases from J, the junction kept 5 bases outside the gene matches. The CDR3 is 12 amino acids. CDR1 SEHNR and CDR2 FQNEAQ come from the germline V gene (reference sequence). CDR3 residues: CASSSPGQSYTF. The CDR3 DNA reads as TGTGCCAGCAGCTCACCGGGACAGAGCTACACCTTC.

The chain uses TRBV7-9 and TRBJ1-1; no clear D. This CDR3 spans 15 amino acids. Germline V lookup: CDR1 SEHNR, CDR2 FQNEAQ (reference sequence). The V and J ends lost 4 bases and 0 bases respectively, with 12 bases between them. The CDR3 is CASSSGSPLNTEAFF. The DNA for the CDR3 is TGTGCCAGCAGCTCTGGTAGCCCCCTGAACACTGAAGCTTTCTTT.

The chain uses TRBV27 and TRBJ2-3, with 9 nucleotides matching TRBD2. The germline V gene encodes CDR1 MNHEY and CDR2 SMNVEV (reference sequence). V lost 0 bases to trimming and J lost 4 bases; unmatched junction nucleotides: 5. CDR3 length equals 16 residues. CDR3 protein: CASSLSPSGAADTQYF. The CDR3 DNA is TGTGCCAGCAGTTTATCCCCTAGCGGGGCAGCAGATACGCAGTATTTT.